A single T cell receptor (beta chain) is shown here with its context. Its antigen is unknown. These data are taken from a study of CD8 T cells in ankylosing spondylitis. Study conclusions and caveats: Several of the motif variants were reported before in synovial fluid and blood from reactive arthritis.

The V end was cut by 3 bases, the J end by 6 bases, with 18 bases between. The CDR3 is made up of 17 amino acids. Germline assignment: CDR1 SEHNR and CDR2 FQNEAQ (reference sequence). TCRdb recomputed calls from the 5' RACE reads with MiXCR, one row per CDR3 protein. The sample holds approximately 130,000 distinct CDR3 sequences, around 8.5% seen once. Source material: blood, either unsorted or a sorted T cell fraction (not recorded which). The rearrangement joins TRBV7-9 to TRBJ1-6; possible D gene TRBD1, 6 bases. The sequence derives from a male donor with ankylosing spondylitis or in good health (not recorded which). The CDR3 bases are TGTGCCAGCAGCTTCCCTCCGGAACAGGGAAGTAATTCACCCCTCCACTTT. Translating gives CASSFPPEQGSNSPLHF.